The rows below give T cell receptor beta chains drawn from one sample of a study of T cells in tuberculosis. Assay used: immunoSEQ multiplex PCR; TCRdb lists only in-frame clones, some missing. The data show under 50,000 clones, around 94% seen once. Sequenced here: PBMCs, sampled at tuberculosis diagnosis. The receptors here all came from an adult with tuberculosis. Each CDR3 is given with its conserved first and last residue. Not every row has a clone size; where given, it reads once, few, many or a size class.

>TRBJ2-5|-|TRBV7-2
CASSPPGVQETQYF
>TRBJ1-6|-|TRBV18
CASSPGLTNSPLHF
>TRBJ1-4|-|TRBV19
CASSVSGTSGEKLFF
>TRBJ2-4|-|TRBV11-2
CASSVNRVSPVAKNIQYF
>TRBJ2-2|-|TRBV18
CASSRRRGDLDTGELFF
>TRBJ2-5|-|TRBV18
CASSPFGQGRIQETQYF
>TRBJ2-1|-|TRBV4-3
CASSRRGGTSGVSSYNEQFF
>TRBJ2-1|-|TRBV11-3
CASSRLAGTHNEQFF
>TRBJ2-2|-|TRBV5-1
CASSLAYPGDSGELFF
>TRBJ2-5|medium-sized|TRBV5-1
CASSLGAGAETQYF
>TRBJ1-1|-|TRBV7-2
CASSFSISLSVNTEAFF
>TRBJ2-1|-|TRBV7-8
CASSLSSRVDEQFF
>TRBJ1-1|-|TRBV18
CASLTLGAEAFF
>TRBJ2-2|-|TRBV6-4
CASSEVSGGGTGELFF
>TRBJ1-2|-|TRBV12-5
CASGQGRGYGYTF
>TRBJ2-7|-|TRBV7-8
CASSPSGGGPYEQYF
>TRBJ1-1|-|TRBV19
CASRTSWAGANTEAFF
>TRBJ1-5|-|TRBV6-1
CASSEGRGVVSNQPQHF
>TRBJ2-7|few|TRBV28
CASSFPPTRTAFYEQYF
>TRBJ1-4|-|TRBV12-5
CASGQGQGGNEKLFF
>TRBJ1-5|-|TRBV19
CASSRPFDRVNQPQHF
>TRBJ1-6|-|TRBV28
CATERTGGYSPLHF
>TRBJ1-5|once|TRBV27
CASSLAAYSNQPQHF
>TRBJ2-7|few|TRBV5-4
CASSSSGLAPYEQYF
>TRBJ1-1|-|TRBV27
CASSLFFVRGQTDRETEAFF
>TRBJ1-2|-|TRBV6-1
CASLPTQGNYGYTF
>TRBJ1-1|-|TRBV30
CAWSLGQNTEAFF
>TRBJ2-7|-|TRBV5-1
CASSFLGGAYEQYF
>TRBJ1-2|-|TRBV27
CASSFAGVSGGYTF
>TRBJ2-3|once|TRBV4-3
CASSQRGQLTDTQYF
>TRBJ2-1|-|TRBV18
CASSPSGSRYNEQFF
>TRBJ2-7|-|TRBV4-1
CASSPGQTNYEQYF
>TRBJ1-5|-|TRBV6-5
CASSPRGSNQPQHF
>TRBJ2-7|-|TRBV11-2
CASSFTQGSVSYEQYF
>TRBJ1-5|-|TRBV5-8
CASSLGDSDNQPQHF
>TRBJ1-3|-|TRBV30
CAWTLPGGVAGNTIYF
>TRBJ1-1|-|TRBV7-6
CASSLINRGTEAFF
>TRBJ1-3|-|TRBV7-2
CASSLGRRGITGNTIYF
>TRBJ1-1|-|TRBV11-2
CASSLGITGGAFF
>TRBJ1-3|-|TRBV7-9
CASSSRGGVSGNTIYF
>TRBJ1-1|-|TRBV6-1
CASSDWGQGSEAFF
>TRBJ2-7|-|TRBV13
CASSRHRETGSYEQYF
>TRBJ2-7|-|TRBV15
CATSREGGTGGSEQYF
>TRBJ1-1|once|TRBV5-1
CASSLAHRENTEAFF
>TRBJ1-3|-|TRBV30
CAWSLFSGNTIYF
>TRBJ2-7|-|TRBV4-3
CASSQLTSGGRRSYEQYF
>TRBJ1-5|-|TRBV7-2
CASTPRPGGNQPQHF
>TRBJ2-2|-|TRBV5-6
CASSLGSLNTGELFF